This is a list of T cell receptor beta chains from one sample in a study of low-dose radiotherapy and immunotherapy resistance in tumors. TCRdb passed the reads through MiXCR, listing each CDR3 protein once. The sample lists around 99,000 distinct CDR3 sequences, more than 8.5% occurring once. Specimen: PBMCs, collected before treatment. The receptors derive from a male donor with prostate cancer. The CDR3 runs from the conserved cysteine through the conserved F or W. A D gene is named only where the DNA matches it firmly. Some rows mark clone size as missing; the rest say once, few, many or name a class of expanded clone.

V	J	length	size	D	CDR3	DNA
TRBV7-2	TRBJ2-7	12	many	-	CASSPSPWEQYF	TGTGCCAGCAGCCCTTCCCCGTGGGAGCAGTACTTC
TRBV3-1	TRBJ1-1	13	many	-	CASSPYRHTEAFF	TGTGCCAGCAGCCCTTACCGACACACTGAAGCTTTCTTT
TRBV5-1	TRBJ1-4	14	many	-	CASSSGRDNEKLFF	TGCGCCAGCAGCTCCGGCAGGGATAATGAAAAACTGTTTTTT
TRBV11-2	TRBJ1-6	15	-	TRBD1	CASREIRQGRSPLHF	TGTGCCAGCCGAGAGATACGACAGGGGAGGTCACCCCTCCACTTT
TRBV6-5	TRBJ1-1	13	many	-	CASSYSYNTEAFF	TGTGCCAGCAGTTACTCATATAACACTGAAGCTTTCTTT
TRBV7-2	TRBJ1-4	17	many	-	CASSLVPAGGYNEKLFF	TGTGCCAGCAGCTTAGTTCCGGCAGGCGGGTATAATGAAAAACTGTTTTTT
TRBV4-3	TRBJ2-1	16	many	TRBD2	CASSQDLGLADNEQFF	TGCGCCAGCAGCCAAGATCTTGGACTAGCGGACAATGAGCAGTTCTTC
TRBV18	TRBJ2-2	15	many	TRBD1	CASSPSGGNTGELFF	TGTGCCAGCTCACCCTCAGGGGGCAACACCGGGGAGCTGTTTTTT
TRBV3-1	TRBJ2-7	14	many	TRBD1	CASSFRQGHNEQYF	TGTGCCAGCAGCTTCCGACAGGGGCATAACGAGCAGTACTTC
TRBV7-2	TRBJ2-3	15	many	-	CASSLADESTDTQYF	TGTGCCAGCAGCTTAGCCGACGAGTCCACAGATACGCAGTATTTT
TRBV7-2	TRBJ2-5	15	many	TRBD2	CASSFFGGGQETQYF	TGTGCCAGCAGCTTTTTCGGGGGGGGACAAGAGACCCAGTACTTC
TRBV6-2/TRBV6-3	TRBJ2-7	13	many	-	CASKDSGHHEQYF	TGTGCCAGCAAGGATAGCGGACACCACGAGCAGTACTTC
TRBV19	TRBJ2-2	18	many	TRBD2	CASSTASGSPRGTGELFF	TGTGCCAGTAGTACCGCTAGCGGGAGTCCAAGGGGCACCGGGGAGCTGTTTTTT
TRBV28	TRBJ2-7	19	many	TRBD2	CASSLLVVTSGRLRDEQYF	TGTGCCAGCAGCCTCCTGGTCGTGACTAGCGGGAGGCTTCGCGACGAGCAGTACTTC
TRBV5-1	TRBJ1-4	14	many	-	CASSLEGTLEKLFF	TGCGCCAGCAGCTTGGAAGGGACGCTCGAAAAACTGTTTTTT
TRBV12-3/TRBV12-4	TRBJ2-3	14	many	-	CASSREYRTDTQYF	TGTGCCAGCAGTCGTGAATACAGGACAGATACGCAGTATTTT
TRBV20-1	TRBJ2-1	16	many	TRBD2	CSAHRGELASYNEQFF	TGCAGTGCCCACCGGGGGGAGTTAGCCTCCTACAATGAGCAGTTCTTC
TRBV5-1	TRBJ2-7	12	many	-	CASRIQGGEQYF	TGCGCCAGCAGGATACAGGGCGGCGAGCAGTACTTC
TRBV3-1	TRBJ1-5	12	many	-	CASSLPDQPQHF	TGTGCCAGCAGCCTCCCAGATCAGCCCCAGCATTTT
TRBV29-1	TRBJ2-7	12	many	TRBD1	CSVQGGRYEQYF	TGCAGCGTACAGGGGGGTAGGTACGAGCAGTACTTC
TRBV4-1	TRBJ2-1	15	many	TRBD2	CASSPLAASYNEQFF	TGCGCCAGCAGCCCCCTAGCGGCCTCCTACAATGAGCAGTTCTTC
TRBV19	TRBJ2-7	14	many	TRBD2	CASSPGLAAHEQYF	TGTGCCAGTAGCCCTGGACTAGCGGCTCACGAGCAGTACTTC
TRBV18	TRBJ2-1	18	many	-	CASSPPEGRLTPTVEQFF	TGTGCCAGCTCACCACCGGAGGGGAGGCTTACCCCTACAGTTGAGCAGTTCTTC
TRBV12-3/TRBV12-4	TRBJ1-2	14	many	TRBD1	CASSNNRGTSGYTF	TGTGCCAGCAGTAACAACAGGGGAACAAGTGGCTACACCTTC
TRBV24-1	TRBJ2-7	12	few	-	CATSDFLGEQYF	TGTGCCACCAGTGATTTTCTGGGCGAGCAGTACTTC
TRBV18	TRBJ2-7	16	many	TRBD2	CASSVSHAGGNYEQYF	TGTGCCAGCTCGGTTTCCCATGCGGGGGGAAACTACGAGCAGTACTTC
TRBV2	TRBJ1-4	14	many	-	CASSEASGQEKLFF	TGTGCCAGCAGTGAAGCTTCCGGACAGGAAAAACTGTTTTTT
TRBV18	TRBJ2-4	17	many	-	CASSPPPGTLAKNIQYF	TGTGCCAGCTCACCACCCCCAGGCACACTAGCCAAAAACATTCAGTACTTC
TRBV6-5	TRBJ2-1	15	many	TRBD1	CASSFWDSSYNEQFF	TGTGCCAGCAGCTTCTGGGACAGCTCCTACAATGAGCAGTTCTTC
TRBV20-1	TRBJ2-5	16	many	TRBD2	CSARDFVTGGKETQYF	TGCAGTGCTAGAGATTTTGTAACGGGGGGGAAAGAGACCCAGTACTTC
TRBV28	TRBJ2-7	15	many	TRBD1	CASQGGAPKPYEQYF	TGTGCCAGCCAAGGGGGCGCGCCTAAACCCTACGAGCAGTACTTC
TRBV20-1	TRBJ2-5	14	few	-	CSARDPTFGETQYF	TGCAGTGCTAGAGACCCGACATTTGGTGAGACCCAGTACTTC
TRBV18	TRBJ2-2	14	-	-	CASSPALDTGELFF	TGTGCCAGCTCACCCGCCCTGGACACCGGGGAGCTGTTTTTT
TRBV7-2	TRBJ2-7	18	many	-	CASSSLEGGGPATYEQYF	TGTGCCAGCAGCTCGTTAGAGGGGGGGGGGCCCGCTACCTACGAGCAGTACTTC
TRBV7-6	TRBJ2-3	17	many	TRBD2	CASSSGVAGGGTDTQYF	TGTGCCAGCAGCTCCGGCGTAGCGGGAGGTGGCACAGATACGCAGTATTTT
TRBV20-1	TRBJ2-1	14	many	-	CSAKGLFSYNEQFF	TGCAGTGCTAAGGGACTGTTCTCCTACAATGAGCAGTTCTTC
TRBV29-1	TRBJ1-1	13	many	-	CSVESGVNTEAFF	TGCAGCGTTGAATCTGGGGTGAACACTGAAGCTTTCTTT
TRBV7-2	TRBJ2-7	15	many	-	CASSREWGRSYEQYF	TGTGCCAGCAGCCGGGAGTGGGGGCGATCCTACGAGCAGTACTTC
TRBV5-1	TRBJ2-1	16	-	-	CASSLGGSWRGNEQFF	TGCGCCAGCAGCTTGGGGGGGTCGTGGCGGGGCAATGAGCAGTTCTTC
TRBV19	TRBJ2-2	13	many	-	CASTHRNTGELFF	TGTGCCAGTACGCACAGGAACACCGGGGAGCTGTTTTTT
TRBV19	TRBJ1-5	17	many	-	CASSTSGGSMSNQPQHF	TGTGCCAGTAGTACCTCGGGGGGTAGCATGAGCAATCAGCCCCAGCATTTT
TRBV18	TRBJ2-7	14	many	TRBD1	CASSLNEGAVEQYF	TGTGCCAGCTCGCTGAACGAGGGGGCTGTAGAGCAGTACTTC
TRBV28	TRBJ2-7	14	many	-	CASSQDRHTYEQYF	TGTGCCAGCAGCCAGGACAGACATACCTACGAGCAGTACTTC
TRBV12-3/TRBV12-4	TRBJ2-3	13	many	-	CASSFRNTDTQYF	TGCGCCAGCAGCTTCAGGAACACAGATACGCAGTATTTT
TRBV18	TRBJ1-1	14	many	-	CASSTQDRNTEAFF	TGTGCCAGCTCAACACAGGATCGGAACACTGAAGCTTTCTTT
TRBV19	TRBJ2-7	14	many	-	CASSRDGLAHEQYF	TGTGCCAGCTCCAGGGACGGACTCGCCCACGAGCAGTACTTC